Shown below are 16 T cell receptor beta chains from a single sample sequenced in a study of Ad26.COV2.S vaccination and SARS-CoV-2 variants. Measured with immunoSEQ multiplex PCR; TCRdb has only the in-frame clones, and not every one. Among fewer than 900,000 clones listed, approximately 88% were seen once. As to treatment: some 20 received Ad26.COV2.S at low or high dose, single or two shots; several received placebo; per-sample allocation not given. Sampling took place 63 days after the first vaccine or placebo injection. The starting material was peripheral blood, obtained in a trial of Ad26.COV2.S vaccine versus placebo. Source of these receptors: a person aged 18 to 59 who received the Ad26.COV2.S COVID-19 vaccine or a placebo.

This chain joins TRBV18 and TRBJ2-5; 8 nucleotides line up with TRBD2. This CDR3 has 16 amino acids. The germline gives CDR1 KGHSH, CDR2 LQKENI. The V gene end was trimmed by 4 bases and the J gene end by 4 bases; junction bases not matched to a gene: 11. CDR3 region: CASSQFSGSGGETQYF. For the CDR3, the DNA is TGTGCCAGCTCACAGTTCTCGGGAAGCGGGGGAGAGACCCAGTACTTC.

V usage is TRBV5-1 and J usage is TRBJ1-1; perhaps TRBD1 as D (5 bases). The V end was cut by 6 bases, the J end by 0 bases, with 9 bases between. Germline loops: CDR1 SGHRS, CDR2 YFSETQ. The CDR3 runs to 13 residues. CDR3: CASTGPLNTEAFF. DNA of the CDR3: TGCGCCAGCACGGGACCCTTGAACACTGAAGCTTTCTTT.

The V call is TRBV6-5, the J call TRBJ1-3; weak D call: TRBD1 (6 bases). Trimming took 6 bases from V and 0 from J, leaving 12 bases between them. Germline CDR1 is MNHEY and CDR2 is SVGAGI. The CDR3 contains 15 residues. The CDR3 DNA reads TGTGCCAGCAGCTGGGGACAAACCTCTGGAAACACCATATATTTT. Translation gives CASSWGQTSGNTIYF.

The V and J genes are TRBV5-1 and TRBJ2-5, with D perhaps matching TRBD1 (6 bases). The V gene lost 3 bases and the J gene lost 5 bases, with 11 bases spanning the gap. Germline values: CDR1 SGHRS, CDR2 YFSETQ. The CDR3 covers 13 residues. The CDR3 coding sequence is TGCGCCAGCAGCTCGGACAGTCGGGAGACCCAGTACTTC. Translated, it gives CASSSDSRETQYF.

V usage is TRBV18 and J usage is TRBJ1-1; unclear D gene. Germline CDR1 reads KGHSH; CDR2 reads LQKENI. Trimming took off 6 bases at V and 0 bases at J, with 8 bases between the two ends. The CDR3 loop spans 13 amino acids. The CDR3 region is CASSTTLNTEAFF. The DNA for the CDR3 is TGTGCCAGCTCGACCACCTTGAACACTGAAGCTTTCTTT.

The CDR3 loop is CASSEGGTGFTGELFF. DNA of the CDR3: TGTGCCAGCAGTGAAGGGGGGACAGGGTTCACCGGGGAGCTGTTTTTT. The chain combines TRBV6-1 with TRBJ2-2, with 9 bases that match TRBD1. V was clipped by 1 base and J by 4 bases; unmatched bases: 4. This CDR3 has 16 amino acids. Germline V gene data show CDR1 as MNHNS and CDR2 as SASEGT.

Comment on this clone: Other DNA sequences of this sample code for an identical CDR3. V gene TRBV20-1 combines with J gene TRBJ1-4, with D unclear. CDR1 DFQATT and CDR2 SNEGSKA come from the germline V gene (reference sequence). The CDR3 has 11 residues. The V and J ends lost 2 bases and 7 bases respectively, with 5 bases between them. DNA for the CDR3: TGCAGTGCTAGACGTGGTGAAAAACTGTTTTTT. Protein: CSARRGEKLFF.

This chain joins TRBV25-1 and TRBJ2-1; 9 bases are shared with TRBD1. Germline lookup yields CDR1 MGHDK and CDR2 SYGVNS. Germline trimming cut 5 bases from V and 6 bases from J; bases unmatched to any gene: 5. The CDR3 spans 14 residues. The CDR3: CASSPGQGRNEQFF. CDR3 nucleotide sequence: TGTGCCAGCAGTCCTGGACAGGGGCGCAATGAGCAGTTCTTC.

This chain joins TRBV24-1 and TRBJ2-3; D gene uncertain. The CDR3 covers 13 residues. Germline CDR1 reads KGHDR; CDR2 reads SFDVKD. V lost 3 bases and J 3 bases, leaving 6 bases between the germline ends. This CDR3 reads CATSDEKTDTQYF. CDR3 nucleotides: TGTGCCACCAGTGATGAGAAGACAGATACGCAGTATTTT.

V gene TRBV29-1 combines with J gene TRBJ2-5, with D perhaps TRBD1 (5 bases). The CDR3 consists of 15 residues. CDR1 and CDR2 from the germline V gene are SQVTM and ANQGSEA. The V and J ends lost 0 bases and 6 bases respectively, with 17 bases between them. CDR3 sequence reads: CSVEEGVALFQTQYF. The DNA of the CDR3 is TGCAGCGTTGAAGAAGGGGTTGCGCTGTTTCAGACCCAGTACTTC.

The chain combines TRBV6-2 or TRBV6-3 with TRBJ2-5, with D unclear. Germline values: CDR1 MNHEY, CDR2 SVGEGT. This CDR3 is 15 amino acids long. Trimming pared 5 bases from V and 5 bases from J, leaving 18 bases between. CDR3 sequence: CASSRSVASRETQYF. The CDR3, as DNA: TGTGCCAGCAGTAGATCCGTAGCATCACGGGAGACCCAGTACTTC.

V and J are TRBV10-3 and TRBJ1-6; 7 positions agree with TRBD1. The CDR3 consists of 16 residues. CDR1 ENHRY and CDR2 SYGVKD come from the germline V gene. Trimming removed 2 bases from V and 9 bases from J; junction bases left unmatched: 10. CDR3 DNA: TGTGCCATCAGTGAGCTTCAACAGGGGTACGGTTCACCCCTCCACTTT. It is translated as CAISELQQGYGSPLHF.

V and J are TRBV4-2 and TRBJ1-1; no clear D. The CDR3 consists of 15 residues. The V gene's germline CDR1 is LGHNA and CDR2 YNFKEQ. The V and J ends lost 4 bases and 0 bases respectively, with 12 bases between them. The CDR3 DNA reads TGTGCCAGCAGCCCCCTCCCGGGGATGAACACTGAAGCTTTCTTT. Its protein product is CASSPLPGMNTEAFF.

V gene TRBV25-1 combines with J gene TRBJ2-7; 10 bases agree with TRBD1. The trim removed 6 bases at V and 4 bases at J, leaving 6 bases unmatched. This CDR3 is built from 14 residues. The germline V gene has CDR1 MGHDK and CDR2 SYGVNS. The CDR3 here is CASRPDRGTYEQYF. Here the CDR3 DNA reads TGTGCCAGCAGACCGGACAGGGGGACGTACGAGCAGTACTTC.

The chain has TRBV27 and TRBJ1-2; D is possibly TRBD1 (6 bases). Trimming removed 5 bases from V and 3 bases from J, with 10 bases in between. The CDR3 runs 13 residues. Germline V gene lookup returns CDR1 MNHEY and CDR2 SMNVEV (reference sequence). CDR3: CASSRAGDYGYTF. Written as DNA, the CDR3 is TGTGCCAGCAGTCGGGCAGGGGACTATGGCTACACCTTC.

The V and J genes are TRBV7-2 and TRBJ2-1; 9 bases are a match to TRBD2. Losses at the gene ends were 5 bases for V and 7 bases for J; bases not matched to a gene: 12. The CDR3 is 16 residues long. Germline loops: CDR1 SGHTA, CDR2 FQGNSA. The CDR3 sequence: CASSPSALAGMNEQFF. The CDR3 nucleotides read TGTGCCAGCAGCCCGTCTGCGCTAGCGGGGATGAATGAGCAGTTCTTC.